These 18 T cell receptor beta chains share one sample of origin, sequenced in a study of blood T cell repertoires in COVID-19 (dated by TCRdb to about 2020). Libraries were made using the immunoSEQ multiplex PCR assay. This is the immuneACCESS table as TCRdb keeps it, with only in-frame sequences that have V and J called. A part of the clones is gone; compared with another copy, unresolved V genes explain less than half, and the rest is unexplained. The sample table records 100,000 to 110,000 clones; 80% of these occur just once. 9% to 14% of the sample is taken by the ten largest. Source material: peripheral blood. These TCRs come from a woman aged 70-85 years with acute or convalescent COVID-19.

Remarks on this clone: One end of the junction is discordant with germline, which a read error may explain. Here the CDR3 DNA reads TGTGCCAGCGGTTTGGGACAGGGGAGATATCAGCCCCAGCATTTT. Its protein is CASGLGQGRYQPQHF. The chain recombines TRBV28 with TRBJ1-5, with 10 bases fitting TRBD1. The CDR3 is 15 residues long. The germline gives CDR1 MDHEN, CDR2 SYDVKM.

This clone has only one observation. The chain carries TRBV4-3 and TRBJ1-2; D unclear. Deletions cut 0 bases from V and 5 bases from J, with 13 bases between. CDR1 and CDR2 (germline): LGHNA, YSLEER. The CDR3 runs to 15 residues. For the CDR3, the DNA is TGCGCCAGCAGCCAAGAGGCCGGGGATAGGTATGGCTACACCTTC. Its protein is CASSQEAGDRYGYTF.

The rearrangement uses TRBV9 and TRBJ2-1; 10 nucleotides match TRBD2. J was trimmed by 8 bases and V by 2 bases; bases with no gene match: 7. Germline V gene data show CDR1 as SGDLS and CDR2 as YYNGEE. This CDR3 is built from 15 residues. CDR3 sequence (DNA): TGTGCCAGCAGCGTCATAGCGGGGGGCACCCATGAGCAGTTCTTC. Residues: CASSVIAGGTHEQFF.

This clone has only one observation. The rearrangement uses TRBV30 and TRBJ1-2, with D perhaps TRBD1 (5 bases). V was clipped by 0 bases and J by 8 bases, with 13 bases between them. Germline loops: CDR1 GTSNPN, CDR2 SVGIG (reference sequence). This CDR3 contains 13 residues. As DNA, the CDR3 is TGTGCCTGGAGTGTAGTCAGGGTTGAAGGCTACACCTTC. This gives the protein CAWSVVRVEGYTF.

This clone came up a few times. V is TRBV6-2 or TRBV6-3 and J is TRBJ2-3; 9 bases align to TRBD2. The germline gives CDR1 MNHEY, CDR2 SVGEGT. This CDR3 contains 16 residues. V shed 5 bases and J 3 bases; nucleotides not matched to a gene: 9. The CDR3 nucleotides are TGTGCCAGCAGTACCCCGGCGGGGGGGCGGACAGATACGCAGTATTTT. This gives the protein CASSTPAGGRTDTQYF.

This chain uses TRBV18 with TRBJ2-1, with D perhaps TRBD2 (6 bases). The CDR3 has 16 amino acids. Trimming took 0 bases from V and 0 from J, leaving 9 bases between them. Germline loops: CDR1 KGHSH, CDR2 LQKENI. CDR3 residues: CASSPPQGGSYNEQFF. In nucleotides, the CDR3 is TGTGCCAGCTCACCACCGCAGGGAGGCTCCTACAATGAGCAGTTCTTC.

This clone occurred once. The V and J genes are TRBV4-3 and TRBJ2-2, with a tentative D call TRBD1 (5 bases). There are 15 residues in the CDR3. CDR1 is LGHNA, CDR2 YSLEER, per germline. Trimming cost V 3 bases and J 8 bases, with 16 bases left between them. In DNA form, the CDR3 reads TGCGCCAGCAGCCACTCAGGCCAGGGTTCAGGGGAGCTGTTTTTT. Protein sequence: CASSHSGQGSGELFF.

This chain links TRBV27 with TRBJ1-1; D gene unclear. V was pared by 0 bases and J by 4 bases, with 12 bases between. CDR1 is MNHEY and CDR2 is SMNVEV in the germline V gene (reference sequence). CDR3 size: 15 residues. The CDR3 loop reads CASSLSLGAGTEAFF. The CDR3 region has the DNA TGTGCCAGCAGTTTATCGCTGGGCGCGGGCACTGAAGCTTTCTTT.

The rearrangement uses TRBV6-5 and TRBJ1-1, with unresolved D. The CDR3 has 13 residues. The V gene's germline CDR1 is MNHEY and CDR2 SVGAGI. V lost 6 bases to trimming and J lost 1 base, with 9 bases between them. The CDR3 DNA follows: TGTGCCAGCAGAAGCAACGCGAACACTGAAGCTTTCTTT. Its translation: CASRSNANTEAFF.

Here the CDR3 DNA reads TGTGCCAGCAGTACAACAGGGGGCATCACTGAAGCTTTCTTT. Its protein is CASSTTGGITEAFF. The chain links TRBV27 to TRBJ1-1; TRBD1 matches 9 bases. Germline V CDR1 and CDR2: MNHEY, SMNVEV (reference sequence). CDR3 length: 14 amino acids. The ends lost 5 bases at V and 4 bases at J; junction bases unmatched: 5.

The chain is built from TRBV9 and TRBJ1-2; D may be TRBD1 (5 bases). CDR1 and CDR2 from the germline V gene are SGDLS and YYNGEE. The CDR3 extends over 15 amino acids. V lost 0 bases, J lost 6 bases, and 15 bases lay in between. CDR3 protein: CASSVEPGGWDGYTF. For the CDR3, the DNA is TGTGCCAGCAGCGTAGAACCCGGGGGTTGGGATGGCTACACCTTC.

The chain has TRBV6-5 and TRBJ1-1; D possibly corresponds to TRBD1 (6 bases). Trimming pared 7 bases from V and 6 bases from J, leaving 12 bases between. This CDR3 comprises 12 residues. Germline CDR1 reads MNHEY; CDR2 reads SVGAGI. The CDR3 DNA sequence: TGTGCCAGCAAAGAGGGGACATCTGAAGCTTTCTTT. It codes for CASKEGTSEAFF.

J is TRBJ1-1 and V is TRBV9; D unresolved. Germline V gene sequence: CDR1 SGDLS, CDR2 YYNGEE. CDR3 size: 17 residues. V was clipped by 3 bases and J by 3 bases, with 21 bases between them. The DNA of the CDR3 is TGTGCCAGCAGCGGCTCCCATTACTTGGTCCGGGACACTGAAGCTTTCTTT. It specifies CASSGSHYLVRDTEAFF.

The gene calls are TRBV27 and TRBJ1-1, with D unresolved. V lost 0 bases, J lost 1 base, and 6 bases lay in between. Germline V gene sequence: CDR1 MNHEY, CDR2 SMNVEV (reference sequence). This CDR3 spans 14 amino acids. CDR3 protein: CASSLSSQNTEAFF. In DNA form, the CDR3 reads TGTGCCAGCAGTTTATCATCCCAGAACACTGAAGCTTTCTTT.

The J gene is TRBJ2-5, the V gene TRBV5-1; 7 nucleotides agree with TRBD1. Trimming cost V 4 bases and J 2 bases; bases outside gene matches: 5. CDR1 and CDR2 from the germline V gene are SGHRS and YFSETQ. The CDR3 length is 14 residues. CDR3 DNA sequence: TGCGCCAGCAGCACACGACAGGGTCAAGAGACCCAGTACTTC. This sequence encodes CASSTRQGQETQYF.

This clone was counted once. The J gene is TRBJ1-1, the V gene TRBV6-5, with D perhaps matching TRBD1 (5 bases). Germline lookup yields CDR1 MNHEY and CDR2 SVGAGI. This CDR3 contains 13 residues. Trimming removed 7 bases at V and 1 base at J, with 10 bases between. CDR3 in amino acids: CASNRGGNTEAFF. In DNA, the CDR3 is TGTGCCAGCAACCGGGGGGGGAACACTGAAGCTTTCTTT.

The chain is built from TRBV6-5 and TRBJ1-5, with D perhaps matching TRBD1 (6 bases). The length of the CDR3 is 16 residues. Germline V gene data show CDR1 as MNHEY and CDR2 as SVGAGI. Trimming removed 2 bases from V and 0 bases from J, with 11 bases in between. As DNA, the CDR3 is TGTGCCAGCAGTTACGGGGGCAGATATAGCAATCAGCCCCAGCATTTT. It specifies CASSYGGRYSNQPQHF.

The chain combines TRBV21-1 with TRBJ1-5. TRBV21-1 is a known pseudogene. The CDR3 totals 15 residues. The CDR3 sequence: CASSKARVCGEFAHF. DNA for the CDR3: TGTGCCAGCAGCAAAGCGCGGGTGTGCGGGGAATTTGCGCATTTT.